This T cell receptor beta chain emerged from a study of PD-1 blockade in classical Hodgkin lymphoma. Study-wide results and limits: Newly diagnosed patients were reported to exhibit reduced baseline TCR diversity relative to healthy donors. It was CD4+ TCR diversity, not CD8+, that rose significantly by C4D1. Similar baseline diversity was found in complete responders and newly diagnosed patients.

Concerning this clone: As yet, its antigen is unknown.

Deletions cut 5 bases from V and 1 base from J, with 15 bases between. This CDR3 comprises 16 residues. Germline CDR1 and CDR2: SGHVS and FNYEAQ. Every patient relapsed after autologous stem cell transplantation, and brentuximab vedotin exposure varied. With magnetic negative selection, CD4+ T cells were purified from PBMCs that had been thawed. Assay: immunoSEQ multiplex PCR; the TCRdb copy retains only in-frame clones and omits some. The top ten hold about 2.2% of the sample, which has 25,000 to 35,000 clones, around 86% seen once. The sample was CD4+ T cells from blood, taken at baseline. The V and J genes are TRBV7-6 and TRBJ2-1; no reliable D call. The sequence came from a human donor with classical Hodgkin lymphoma. The CDR3 coding sequence is TGTGCCAGCAGCCCGACTCCGATGCGGTCCTACAATGAGCAGTTCTTC. It yields the protein CASSPTPMRSYNEQFF.